This TCR beta chain appears in the sequencing data of a study of blood T cell repertoires in COVID-19. Study-wide context: Acute and convalescent COVID-19 samples came from the United States, Italy and Spain. T cells, B-cell-depleted T cells, or PBMCs provided the cDNA or gDNA that served as material.

Source study methods: From reference gene primer amplification, estimates of nucleated cell counts were derived. Clones were sequenced by immunoSEQ multiplex PCR, and TCRdb holds only the in-frame ones, with some missing. The DNA was the basis for D and trimming; V, J and clone size are from that table. Among approximately 100,000 clones listed, roughly 83% were seen once. V was trimmed by 0 bases and J by 2 bases, leaving 12 bases between them. This CDR3 is 16 amino acids long. The germline V gene encodes CDR1 WNHNN and CDR2 SYGVQD (reference sequence). The genes are TRBV10-1 and TRBJ2-3; no definite D call. This clonotype originated in a human donor in a cohort sampled during active COVID-19. Sequencing was performed on peripheral blood. The CDR3 is CASSESTAGATDTQYF. The CDR3 nucleotides are TGCGCCAGCAGTGAGTCAACAGCCGGTGCCACAGATACGCAGTATTTT.